This T cell receptor (beta chain) was recorded in a study of Graves' ophthalmopathy and Graves' hyperthyroidism. Overall study context: Specimen type is peripheral blood, obtained at initial diagnosis before any treatment.

Study-level points and caveats: The majority of expanded thyroid clonotypes above 0.001 frequency also occurred in blood. The study's model predicted ophthalmopathy progression at about 71% sensitivity and 72% to 85% specificity.

Amplified TCR beta CDR3 regions were obtained using RNA transcripts as template. Second-round multiplex PCR came after first-round RT-PCR with HTBI primers. TCRdb redid the calling of the multiplex PCR reads with MiXCR, one entry per CDR3 protein. The sample lists hundreds of thousands of distinct CDR3 sequences, 20% to 25% occurring once. Comments on this clonotype: Its matching antigen is unknown.

The PBMCs used were ones drawn from about 9.2 ml of fresh peripheral blood. The CDR3 has 14 residues. Germline lookup yields CDR1 MNHEY and CDR2 SMNVEV (reference sequence). Trimming took 6 bases from V and 1 from J, leaving 13 bases between them. Material: peripheral blood. The rearrangement joins TRBV27 to TRBJ2-7, with unresolved D. The source of this sequence is a woman aged 18-29 years with stable Graves' hyperthyroidism. Some clones in this sample may be carry-over from other donors' samples. CDR3 in DNA: TGTGCCAGCAGCCTTCAGGTTCCGTCCTACGAGCAGTACTTC. The encoded protein is CASSLQVPSYEQYF.